The 21 T cell receptor beta chains below were found in one sample sequenced in a study of T cells in women clearing cervical HPV infection. The table came from immunoSEQ multiplex PCR; TCRdb's copy has only in-frame clones and leaves some out. The sample data list 40,000 to 45,000 clones. Sequenced sample: blood buffy coat. These receptors were collected from a woman aged 18-70 years with a cervical HPV16 infection that either progressed to CIN3+ or cleared (not recorded which).

Note on this clone: Read data end 3 residues before the CDR3 end; the end is taken from the germline J gene. The chain recombines TRBV19 with TRBJ2-5, with 13 bases lining up with TRBD2. Germline values: CDR1 LNHDA, CDR2 SQIVND (reference sequence). This CDR3 contains 16 residues. J gave up 5 bases and V 5 bases, and 8 bases lay outside the gene matches. The CDR3 sequence is CASSLLAGGSPETQYF. The CDR3 bases that were read are TGTGCCAGTAGTTTACTAGCGGGAGGGAGTCCGGAGACC.

Note on this clone: The read terminates 3 residues ahead of where the CDR3 ends, so the germline J gene completes it. The chain links TRBV10-1 to TRBJ1-3; D ambiguous. Germline CDR1 reads WNHNN; CDR2 reads SYGVQD (reference sequence). Trimming stripped 2 bases from V and 0 bases from J, with 5 bases between. The CDR3 is 14 amino acids. Incomplete CDR3 DNA: TGCGCCAGCAGTGAGACGGGCTCTGGAAACACC. This encodes CASSETGSGNT. The entire CDR3 sequence reads CASSETGSGNTIYF.

Regarding this clone: The missing CDR3 end, 3 residues past where the read stops, is filled in from the germline J gene. This sequence joins TRBV19 and TRBJ1-5; D unclear. V was shortened by 4 bases and J by 3 bases, with 16 bases between the two germline ends. The germline CDR1 and CDR2 sequences are LNHDA and SQIVND (reference sequence). There are 16 residues in the CDR3. CDR3 protein: CASSTPSTDFNQPQHF. The part of the CDR3 DNA that was read is TGTGCCAGTAGTACCCCCTCCACGGACTTCAATCAGCCC.

Worth noting for this clone: From the germline J gene comes the end of the CDR3, since the read stops 3 residues before it. V usage is TRBV11-2 and J usage is TRBJ1-1; tentatively, D is TRBD1 (5 bases). V shed 2 bases and J shed 5 bases, with 12 bases lying between them. CDR1 and CDR2 from the germline V gene are SGHAT and FQNNGV. The CDR3 has 14 residues. CDR3 protein: CASSLKGVGTEAFF. CDR3 DNA, as far as it was read: TGTGCCAGCAGCTTAAAAGGGGTGGGAACTGAA.

For this clone: Read sequence stops 3 residues before the CDR3 end, and the germline J gene provides the missing end. The chain combines TRBV30 with TRBJ1-2, with TRBD1 matching over 10 bases. The germline CDR1 and CDR2 sequences are GTSNPN and SVGIG (reference sequence). V lost 4 bases to trimming and J lost 5 bases; unmatched junction nucleotides: 4. This CDR3 is built from 13 residues. The CDR3 reads CAWNRDRGYGYTF. The sequenced part of the CDR3 DNA is TGTGCCTGGAACCGGGACAGGGGATATGGC. The full variable domain, rest sourced from reference TRBV30 and TRBJ1-2, is SQTIHQWPATLVQPVGSPLSLECTVEGTSNPNLYWYRQAAGRGLQLLFYSVGIGQISSEVPQNLSASRPQDRQFILSSKKLLLSDSGFYLCAWNRDRGYGYTFGSGTRLTVV.

Regarding this clone: The read ends 3 residues shy of where the CDR3 ends; the end is completed using the germline J gene. This sequence joins TRBV5-1 and TRBJ2-1; the D gene is possibly TRBD1 (5 bases). CDR1 and CDR2 from the germline V gene are SGHRS and YFSETQ. Between the trimmed V and J ends, which lost 4 bases and 6 bases, there was a span of 14 bases. CDR3 length: 14 amino acids. CDR3 residues: CASSLGLQINEQFF. CDR3 DNA (partial): TGCGCCAGCAGCCTGGGGCTCCAGATCAATGAG.

As for this clone: The read gets to within 3 residues of the CDR3 end, and the germline J gene fills in the rest. The V gene is TRBV5-1, the J gene TRBJ1-1, with D perhaps TRBD1 (5 bases). In germline, CDR1 is SGHRS, CDR2 YFSETQ. The CDR3 runs to 13 residues. The CDR3 loop is CASSSRPGEMAFF. CDR3 DNA (partial): TGCGCCAGCAGCTCCCGACCGGGGGAGATG. The entire variable domain, with the rest obtained from reference TRBV5-1 and TRBJ1-1, is as follows: KAGVTQTPRYLIKTRGQQVTLSCSPISGHRSVSWYQQTPGQGLQFLFEYFSETQRNKGNFPGRFSGRQFSNSRSEMNVSTLELGDSALYLCASSSRPGEMAFFGQGTRLTVV.

For this clone: The read terminates 3 residues ahead of where the CDR3 ends, so the germline J gene completes it. The V and J genes are TRBV7-3 and TRBJ1-1; a weak D match, TRBD1 (6 bases). The CDR3 is made up of 13 amino acids. Trimming left V 5 bases short and J 1 base short, with 8 bases between. Germline-derived CDR1 and CDR2 are SGHTA and FQGTGA. This CDR3 is CASSAGQNTEAFF. The DNA read from the CDR3 is TGTGCCAGCAGCGCGGGACAGAACACTGAA.

With regard to this clone: From the germline J gene comes the end of the CDR3, since the read stops 3 residues before it. This rearrangement joins TRBV18 to TRBJ2-7; TRBD2 aligns across 10 bases. The CDR3 extends over 15 amino acids. The germline V gene has CDR1 KGHSH and CDR2 LQKENI. J lost 3 bases, V lost 6 bases, and 8 bases had no gene match. CDR3 DNA (partial): TGTGCCAGCTCCCAAGGACTAGCGGAGGTCTACGAG. As protein: CASSQGLAEVYE. The CDR3 reads in full as CASSQGLAEVYEQYF.

About this clone: The CDR3 goes on 3 residues after the read ends, and that part is filled in from the germline J gene. The rearrangement links TRBV7-2 to TRBJ2-2; maybe TRBD1 (5 bases). The CDR3 has 15 residues. Germline CDR1 is SGHTA and CDR2 is FQGNSA. The part of the CDR3 DNA that was read is TGTGCCAGCAGCCCACGGTTCTCTGGGGCCAACGTG. Its translation is CASSPRFSGANV. The whole CDR3 is CASSPRFSGANVLFF.

Notes on this clone: The CDR3 goes on 3 residues after the read ends, and that part is filled in from the germline J gene. V gene TRBV20-1 combines with J gene TRBJ1-3, with TRBD1 matching 7 bases. CDR3 length: 13 residues. CDR1 and CDR2 (germline): DFQATT, SNEGSKA (reference sequence). Germline trimming cut 3 bases from V and 6 bases from J; bases unmatched to any gene: 5. Partial CDR3 DNA: TGCAGTGCTAGTCAACAGGGGCCAAACACC. Its protein product is CSASQQGPNT. In full, the CDR3 reads CSASQQGPNTIYF.

As concerns this clone: The read stops 3 residues short of the end of the CDR3; the missing end is completed from the germline J gene. The chain couples TRBV11-2 to TRBJ1-1; the D gene is possibly TRBD1 (6 bases). Between the trimmed V and J ends, which lost 4 bases and 2 bases, there was a span of 14 bases. Germline CDR1 is SGHAT and CDR2 is FQNNGV. The CDR3 is made up of 15 amino acids. CDR3 in amino acids: CASSSPLGGNTEAFF. The DNA read from the CDR3 is TGTGCCAGCAGCTCCCCCCTTGGGGGCAACACTGAA.

For this clone: The read comes to an end 3 residues before the CDR3 does, leaving the germline J gene to fill in the end. The chain joins TRBV30 to TRBJ2-3; 12 bases are shared with TRBD1. This CDR3 has 15 residues. Germline CDR1 and CDR2: GTSNPN and SVGIG (reference sequence). The CDR3 is CAWNKGQGAGETQYF. CDR3 DNA, as far as it was read: TGTGCCTGGAATAAGGGACAGGGGGCCGGGGAGACG.

As regards this clone: The read ends 3 residues shy of where the CDR3 ends; the end is completed using the germline J gene. This sequence joins TRBV11-2 and TRBJ1-2, with D possibly being TRBD1 (5 bases). Germline V gene lookup returns CDR1 SGHAT and CDR2 FQNNGV. The CDR3 loop spans 13 amino acids. The V end was cut by 0 bases, the J end by 7 bases, with 9 bases between. CDR3 DNA, as far as it was read: TGTGCCAGCAGCTTAGAGTCAGGGAGTGGC. Translation gives CASSLESGSG. The whole CDR3 reads CASSLESGSGYTF.

Here the CDR3 reads CASSLNVRDRGWNEQFF. The part of the CDR3 DNA that was read is TGTGCCAGCAGCTTAAATGTCCGAGACAGGGGTTGGAATGAG. The rearrangement joins TRBV7-3 to TRBJ2-1; 8 bases agree with TRBD1. The read terminates 3 residues before the CDR3 end, so the remaining end is supplied by the germline J gene. The germline V gene encodes CDR1 SGHTA and CDR2 FQGTGA. V lost 1 base, J lost 7 bases, and 12 bases stayed unmatched. The CDR3 is made up of 17 amino acids.

Turning to this clone: The read halts 3 residues ahead of the CDR3 end, with the missing end drawn from the germline J gene. The V and J genes are TRBV11-2 and TRBJ1-6; TRBD1 is a possible D gene (5 bases). Germline V gene data show CDR1 as SGHAT and CDR2 as FQNNGV. Trimming took off 5 bases at V and 7 bases at J, with 15 bases between the two ends. The CDR3 totals 15 residues. CDR3 DNA (partial): TGTGCCAGCAGCGCCCGGGGGGTCGACAATTCACCC. This translates into CASSARGVDNSP. The whole CDR3 protein is CASSARGVDNSPLHF.

In the case of this clone: The DNA ends 3 residues before the CDR3 does, and the rest of the CDR3 is filled in from the germline J gene. V usage is TRBV19 and J usage is TRBJ1-2; tentatively, D is TRBD1 (6 bases). The CDR3 contains 13 residues. Germline V gene lookup returns CDR1 LNHDA and CDR2 SQIVND (reference sequence). The V gene lost 2 bases and the J gene lost 7 bases, with 11 bases spanning the gap. The CDR3 bases that were read are TGTGCCAGTAGTATACCCGACAGGCTTGGC. Its protein is CASSIPDRLG. In full, the CDR3 reads CASSIPDRLGYTF.

A note on this clone: The read falls 3 residues short of the CDR3 end, and the missing part is taken from the germline J gene. The V call is TRBV18, the J call TRBJ1-1, with D maybe TRBD1 (5 bases). CDR3 length: 12 amino acids. CDR1 KGHSH and CDR2 LQKENI come from the germline V gene. V was shortened by 2 bases and J by 6 bases, with 7 bases between the two germline ends. The part of the CDR3 DNA that was read is TGTGCCAGCTCACCAGGGGGGGCTGAA. The encoded protein is CASSPGGAE. The complete CDR3 reads CASSPGGAEAFF.

Note on this clone: Coverage ceases 3 residues before the CDR3 finishes, and the germline J gene fills in the end. The chain recombines TRBV19 with TRBJ1-2, with D unclear. V was clipped by 9 bases and J by 0 bases, with 20 bases between them. CDR1 is LNHDA, CDR2 SQIVND, per germline (reference sequence). The CDR3 is 16 amino acids. CDR3 loop: CASLGVGSMPNYGYTF. CDR3 DNA (partial): TGTGCCAGCCTAGGAGTTGGCTCTATGCCTAACTATGGC.

In regard to this clone: The sequenced fragment ends 3 residues before the CDR3 boundary, so the rest is inferred from the germline J gene. The V call is TRBV7-9, the J call TRBJ2-2; 12 bases match TRBD2. CDR1 SEHNR and CDR2 FQNEAQ come from the germline V gene (reference sequence). The CDR3 is 15 residues long. The V gene end was trimmed by 6 bases and the J gene end by 5 bases; junction bases not matched to a gene: 4. CDR3 DNA (partial): TGTGCCAGCAGACCCGGACTAGCGGGGACCGGGGAG. The encoded protein is CASRPGLAGTGE. The entire CDR3 is CASRPGLAGTGELFF.

Concerning this clone: The read ends 3 residues early relative to the CDR3; the germline J gene fills the gap. The gene calls are TRBV19 and TRBJ1-2; D gene ambiguous. Germline V gene data show CDR1 as LNHDA and CDR2 as SQIVND (reference sequence). Trimming stripped 7 bases from V and 0 bases from J, with 15 bases between. This CDR3 is built from 15 residues. This CDR3 is CASKRLRTTNYGYTF. The sequenced CDR3 bases are TGTGCCAGTAAACGCCTCAGAACTACTAACTATGGC. The complete variable domain, with remaining parts taken from reference TRBV19 and TRBJ1-2, reads DGGITQSPKYLFRKEGQNVTLSCEQNLNHDAMYWYRQDPGQGLRLIYYSQIVNDFQKGDIAEGYSVSREKKESFPLTVTSAQKNPTAFYLCASKRLRTTNYGYTFGSGTRLTVV.